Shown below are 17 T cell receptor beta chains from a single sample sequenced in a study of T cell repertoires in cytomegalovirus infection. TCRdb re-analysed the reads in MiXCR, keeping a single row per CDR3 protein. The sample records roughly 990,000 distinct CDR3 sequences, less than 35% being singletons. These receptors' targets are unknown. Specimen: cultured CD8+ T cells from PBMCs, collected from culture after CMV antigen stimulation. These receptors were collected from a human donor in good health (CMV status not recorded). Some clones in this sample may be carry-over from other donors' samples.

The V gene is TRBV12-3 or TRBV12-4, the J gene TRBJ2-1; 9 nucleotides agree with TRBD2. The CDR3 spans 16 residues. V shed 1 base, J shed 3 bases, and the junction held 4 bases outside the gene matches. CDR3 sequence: CASSLERGAHYNEQFF. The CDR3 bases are TGTGCCAGCAGTTTAGAGCGGGGGGCCCACTACAATGAGCAGTTCTTC.

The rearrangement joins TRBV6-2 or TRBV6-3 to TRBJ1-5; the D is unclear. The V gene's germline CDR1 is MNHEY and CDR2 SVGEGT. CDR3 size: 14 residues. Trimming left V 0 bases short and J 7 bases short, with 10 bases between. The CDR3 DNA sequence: TGTGCCAGCAGTTACTCGTCGACGGGGCAGCCCCAGCATTTT. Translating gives CASSYSSTGQPQHF.

CDR3 loop: CASKQTGDSRDTQYF. CDR3 DNA: TGTGCCAGCAAGCAGACAGGGGATAGTAGAGATACGCAGTATTTT. The chain carries TRBV12-3 or TRBV12-4 and TRBJ2-3; 8 nucleotides align to TRBD1. The CDR3 is made up of 15 amino acids. The ends lost 7 bases at V and 5 bases at J; junction bases unmatched: 11.

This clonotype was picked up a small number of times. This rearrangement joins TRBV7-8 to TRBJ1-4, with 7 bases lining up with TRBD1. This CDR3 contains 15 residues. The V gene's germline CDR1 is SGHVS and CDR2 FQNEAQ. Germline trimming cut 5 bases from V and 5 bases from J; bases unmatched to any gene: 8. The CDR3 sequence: CASSPLRGRNEKLFF. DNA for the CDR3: TGTGCCAGCAGCCCACTGAGGGGGCGGAATGAAAAACTGTTTTTT.

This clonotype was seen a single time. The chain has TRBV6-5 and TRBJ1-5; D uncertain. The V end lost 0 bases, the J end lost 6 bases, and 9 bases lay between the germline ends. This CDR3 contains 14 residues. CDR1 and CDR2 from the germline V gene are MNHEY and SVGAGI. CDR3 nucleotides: TGTGCCAGCAGTTACTCGCAGGAGAGTCAGCCCCAGCATTTT. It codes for CASSYSQESQPQHF.

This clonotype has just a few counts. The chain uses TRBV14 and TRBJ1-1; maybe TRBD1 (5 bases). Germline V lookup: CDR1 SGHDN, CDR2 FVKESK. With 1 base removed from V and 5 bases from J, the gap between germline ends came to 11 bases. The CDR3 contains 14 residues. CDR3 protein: CASSQGGRGTEAFF. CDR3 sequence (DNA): TGTGCCAGCAGCCAAGGAGGTAGGGGTACTGAAGCTTTCTTT.

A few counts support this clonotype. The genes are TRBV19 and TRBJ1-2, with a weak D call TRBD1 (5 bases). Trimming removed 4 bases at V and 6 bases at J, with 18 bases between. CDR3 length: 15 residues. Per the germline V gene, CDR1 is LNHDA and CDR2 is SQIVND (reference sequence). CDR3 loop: CASSTAEGALDGYTF. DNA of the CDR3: TGTGCCAGTAGTACGGCAGAAGGGGCTCTCGATGGCTACACCTTC.

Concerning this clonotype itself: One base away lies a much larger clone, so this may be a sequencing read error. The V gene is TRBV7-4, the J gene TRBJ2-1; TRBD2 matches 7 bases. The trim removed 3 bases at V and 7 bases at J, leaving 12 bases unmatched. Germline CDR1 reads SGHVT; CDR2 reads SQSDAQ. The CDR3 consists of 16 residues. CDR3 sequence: CASSFPLAGEMNEQFF. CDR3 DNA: TGTGCCAGCAGCTTTCCCCTCGCGGGGGAGATGAATGAGCAGTTCTTC.

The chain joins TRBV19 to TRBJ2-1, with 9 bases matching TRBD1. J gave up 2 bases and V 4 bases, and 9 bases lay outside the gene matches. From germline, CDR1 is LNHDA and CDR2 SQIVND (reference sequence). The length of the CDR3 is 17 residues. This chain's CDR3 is CASSTKQGAVPYNEQFF. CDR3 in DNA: TGTGCCAGTAGTACCAAACAGGGGGCAGTGCCCTACAATGAGCAGTTCTTC.

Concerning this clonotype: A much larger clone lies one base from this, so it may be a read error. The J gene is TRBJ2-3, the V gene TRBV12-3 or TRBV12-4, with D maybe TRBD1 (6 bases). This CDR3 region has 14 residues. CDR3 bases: TGTGCCAGCAGTTTAGTGACAGGCACAGGTACGCAGTATTTT. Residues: CASSLVTGTGTQYF.

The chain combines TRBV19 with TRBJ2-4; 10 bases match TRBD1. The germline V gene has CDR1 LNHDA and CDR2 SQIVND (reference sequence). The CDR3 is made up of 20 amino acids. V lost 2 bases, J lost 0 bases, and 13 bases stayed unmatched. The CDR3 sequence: CASSIQRATGGFLAKNIQYF. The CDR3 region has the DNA TGTGCCAGTAGTATACAAAGGGCGACAGGGGGCTTCCTAGCCAAAAACATTCAGTACTTC.

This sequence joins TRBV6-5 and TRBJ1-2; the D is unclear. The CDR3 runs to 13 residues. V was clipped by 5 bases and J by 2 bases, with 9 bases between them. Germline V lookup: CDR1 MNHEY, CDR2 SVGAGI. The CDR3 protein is CASSQRWNYGYTF. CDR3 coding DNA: TGTGCCAGCAGTCAGAGGTGGAACTATGGCTACACCTTC.

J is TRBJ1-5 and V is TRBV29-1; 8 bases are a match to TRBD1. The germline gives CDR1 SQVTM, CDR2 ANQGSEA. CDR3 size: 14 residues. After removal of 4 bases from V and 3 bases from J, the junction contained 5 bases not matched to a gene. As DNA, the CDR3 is TGCAGCGTTGGGACAGGGAACATCAATCAGCCCCAGCATTTT. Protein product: CSVGTGNINQPQHF.

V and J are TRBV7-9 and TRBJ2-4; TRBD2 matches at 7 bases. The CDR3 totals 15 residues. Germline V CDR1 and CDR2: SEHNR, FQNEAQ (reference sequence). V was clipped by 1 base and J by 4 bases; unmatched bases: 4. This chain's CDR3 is CASSLDGGGKNIQYF. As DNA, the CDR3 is TGTGCCAGCAGCTTAGATGGGGGAGGGAAAAACATTCAGTACTTC.

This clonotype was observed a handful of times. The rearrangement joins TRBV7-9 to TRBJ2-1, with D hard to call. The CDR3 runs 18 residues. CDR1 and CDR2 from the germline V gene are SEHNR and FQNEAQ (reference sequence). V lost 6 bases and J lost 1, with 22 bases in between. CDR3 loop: CASRKSGRGPTSYNEQFF. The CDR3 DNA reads TGTGCCAGCAGGAAATCGGGCCGCGGCCCGACATCCTACAATGAGCAGTTCTTC.

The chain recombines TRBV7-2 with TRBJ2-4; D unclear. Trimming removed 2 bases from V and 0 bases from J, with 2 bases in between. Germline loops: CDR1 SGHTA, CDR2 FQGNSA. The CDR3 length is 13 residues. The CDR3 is CASSLIAKNIQYF. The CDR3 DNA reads TGTGCCAGCAGCTTAATAGCCAAAAACATTCAGTACTTC.

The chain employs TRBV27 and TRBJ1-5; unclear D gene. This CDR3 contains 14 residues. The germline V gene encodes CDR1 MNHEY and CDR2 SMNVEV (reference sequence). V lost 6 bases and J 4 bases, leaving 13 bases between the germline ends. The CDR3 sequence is CASREGVVNQPQHF. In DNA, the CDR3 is TGTGCCAGCAGGGAGGGAGTTGTTAATCAGCCCCAGCATTTT.